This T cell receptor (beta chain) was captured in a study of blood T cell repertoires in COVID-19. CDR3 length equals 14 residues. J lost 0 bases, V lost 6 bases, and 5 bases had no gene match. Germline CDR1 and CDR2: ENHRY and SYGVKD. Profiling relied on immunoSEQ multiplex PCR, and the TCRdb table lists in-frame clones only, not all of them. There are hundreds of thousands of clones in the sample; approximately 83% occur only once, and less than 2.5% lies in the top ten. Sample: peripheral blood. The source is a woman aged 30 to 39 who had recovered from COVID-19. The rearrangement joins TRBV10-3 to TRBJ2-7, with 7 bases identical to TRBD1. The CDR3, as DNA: TGTGCCATCAGGGGGACAGTAGCCTCCTACGAGCAGTACTTC. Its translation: CAIRGTVASYEQYF.